The clone carrying this T cell receptor beta chain was counted between two and nine times. The sample originates from a study of T-cell reconstitution after alpha-beta-depleted transplantation in children. Trimming at V came to 7 bases and at J to 6 bases, leaving 10 bases not matched to a gene. This CDR3 has 14 amino acids. The germline V gene has CDR1 DFQATT and CDR2 SNEGSKA (reference sequence). Unique molecular identifiers tagged the TCRbeta library. TCRdb ran MiXCR on the PCR reads and lists one entry per CDR3 protein. The sample has hundreds of thousands of distinct CDR3 sequences; about 30% are singletons.

This TCR came from a human donor who donated a stem cell graft to a child with aplastic anemia. Sample: PBMCs from the stem cell graft donor, taken from the stem cell graft. The rearrangement links TRBV20-1 to TRBJ2-3; the match to TRBD2 covers 10 bases. CDR3 amino acids: CSEASGSGLDTQYF. The CDR3 DNA reads as TGCAGTGAGGCTAGCGGGAGCGGATTGGATACGCAGTATTTT.